These 23 T cell receptor beta chains came from one sample sequenced in a study of blood T cell repertoires in COVID-19. TCRdb's table, derived via immunoSEQ multiplex PCR, lists solely in-frame clones and lacks some. The profile covers over 300,000 clones, with about 89% appearing a single time and about 9.5% taken by the ten largest. Specimen: PBMCs or T cells enriched from blood (not recorded which). The receptor source for this set is a woman in her thirties or forties who had recovered from COVID-19.

This clone was seen a single time. V usage is TRBV7-2 and J usage is TRBJ2-7; TRBD1 might be the D (5 bases). Per the germline V gene, CDR1 is SGHTA and CDR2 is FQGNSA. CDR3 length: 12 residues. V lost 5 bases and J 6 bases, leaving 11 bases between the germline ends. The CDR3 nucleotides read TGTGCCAGCAGCCCGTTCCAGGGCGAGCAGTACTTC. The encoded protein is CASSPFQGEQYF.

This sequence joins TRBV28 and TRBJ1-2; 11 bases match TRBD1. V shed 7 bases, J shed 2 bases, and the junction held 6 bases outside the gene matches. Germline-derived CDR1 and CDR2 are MDHEN and SYDVKM. The CDR3 spans 15 residues. The DNA of the CDR3 is TGTGCCAGCACCAAGGACAGGGGGCCGAACTATGGCTACACCTTC. It yields the protein CASTKDRGPNYGYTF.

V gene TRBV29-1 combines with J gene TRBJ1-2; 7 bases align to TRBD1. V lost 7 bases to trimming and J lost 3 bases; unmatched junction nucleotides: 8. The CDR3 has 13 residues. The germline V gene encodes CDR1 SQVTM and CDR2 ANQGSEA. The CDR3 DNA reads as TGCAGCGCCCGAGACAGGGAGGACTATGGCTACACCTTC. Translating it yields CSARDREDYGYTF.

This clone was detected a few times. This chain connects TRBV5-1 to TRBJ2-2, with D hard to call. The CDR3 is 12 amino acids. Germline values: CDR1 SGHRS, CDR2 YFSETQ. V lost 0 bases and J 8 bases, leaving 5 bases between the germline ends. In nucleotides, the CDR3 is TGCGCCAGCAGCTTGGAAACAGGGGAGCTGTTTTTT. This encodes CASSLETGELFF.

The chain couples TRBV9 to TRBJ2-3; 8 bases align to TRBD2. The CDR3 consists of 18 residues. After removal of 0 bases from V and 4 bases from J, the junction contained 13 bases not matched to a gene. CDR1 is SGDLS, CDR2 YYNGEE, per germline. The chain's CDR3 is CASSVDPGGLGMADTQYF. In nucleotides, the CDR3 is TGTGCCAGCAGCGTAGACCCTGGGGGACTAGGGATGGCAGATACGCAGTATTTT.

This chain uses TRBV10-3 with TRBJ1-1, with 10 bases identical to TRBD1. V trimming: 1 base; J trimming: 11 bases; junction bases outside the gene matches: 10. The CDR3 consists of 15 residues. CDR1 and CDR2 from the germline V gene are ENHRY and SYGVKD. The CDR3 protein is CAISEFSGTGVSAFF. In DNA form, the CDR3 reads TGTGCCATCAGTGAGTTTTCCGGGACAGGGGTTTCGGCTTTCTTT.

The chain uses TRBV21-1 and TRBJ2-4; the table assigns TRBD2, which was not confirmed against the DNA. TRBV21-1 is listed as a pseudogene. The CDR3 is made up of 16 amino acids. The CDR3 loop reads CASSNKGGRAKNIQYF. Written as DNA, the CDR3 is TGTGCCAGCAGCAATAAAGGAGGGAGGGCCAAAAACATTCAGTACTTC.

This rearrangement joins TRBV19 to TRBJ2-2, with a weak D call TRBD1 (6 bases). V dropped 2 bases and J dropped 6 bases, with 13 bases sitting between them. Germline CDR1 reads LNHDA; CDR2 reads SQIVND (reference sequence). The CDR3 totals 15 residues. The CDR3 DNA sequence: TGTGCCAGTAGTATACTGGGGGCCCGGTCCGGGGAGCTGTTTTTT. It specifies CASSILGARSGELFF.

The chain employs TRBV30 and TRBJ2-5, with 9 bases aligning to TRBD2. In germline, CDR1 is GTSNPN, CDR2 SVGIG (reference sequence). V was clipped by 4 bases and J by 5 bases; unmatched bases: 11. This CDR3 region has 15 residues. CDR3 sequence: CAWNGVAGVLETQYF. CDR3 sequence (DNA): TGTGCCTGGAACGGGGTAGCGGGGGTGTTGGAGACCCAGTACTTC.

The chain recombines TRBV24-1 with TRBJ1-5; possibly TRBD1 for D (5 bases). CDR1 is KGHDR and CDR2 is SFDVKD in the germline V gene. The CDR3 length is 16 residues. Trimming stripped 8 bases from V and 8 bases from J, with 24 bases between. The CDR3 reads CATTRRARAPREPQHF. In DNA, the CDR3 is TGTGCCACCACCCGACGGGCCAGGGCCCCTCGAGAGCCCCAGCATTTT.

The J gene is TRBJ2-1, the V gene TRBV5-1; 10 bases are shared with TRBD2. CDR1 is SGHRS and CDR2 is YFSETQ in the germline V gene. The CDR3 covers 15 residues. The V gene end was trimmed by 2 bases and the J gene end by 9 bases; junction bases not matched to a gene: 8. The CDR3 DNA sequence: TGCGCCAGCAGCTTCGGAGCGGGGGGGGCAGGTGAGCAGTTCTTC. Translating gives CASSFGAGGAGEQFF. The full variable domain, rest sourced from reference TRBV5-1 and TRBJ2-1, is KAGVTQTPRYLIKTRGQQVTLSCSPISGHRSVSWYQQTPGQGLQFLFEYFSETQRNKGNFPGRFSGRQFSNSRSEMNVSTLELGDSALYLCASSFGAGGAGEQFFGPGTRLTVL.

This rearrangement joins TRBV5-4 to TRBJ2-3; a weak D match, TRBD1 (6 bases). Trimming cost V 4 bases and J 2 bases, with 11 bases left between them. Germline CDR1 SGHNT, CDR2 YYREEE (reference sequence). This CDR3 has 14 amino acids. For the CDR3, the DNA is TGTGCCAGCAGCATACAGGGTGACACAGATACGCAGTATTTT. Its protein is CASSIQGDTDTQYF.

The CDR3 is CASSSSVVSDYGYTF. The CDR3 DNA reads as TGTGCCAGCAGCTCCTCCGTGGTCTCGGACTATGGCTACACCTTC. This chain uses TRBV7-3 with TRBJ1-2; D is ambiguous. Per the germline V gene, CDR1 is SGHTA and CDR2 is FQGTGA. V shed 4 bases and J shed 3 bases, with 15 bases lying between them. This CDR3 comprises 15 residues.

This clone was recorded only once. The chain links TRBV5-4 to TRBJ1-1; D is uncertain. Per the germline V gene, CDR1 is SGHNT and CDR2 is YYREEE (reference sequence). Trimming pared 4 bases from V and 6 bases from J, leaving 10 bases between. This CDR3 has 12 amino acids. The CDR3 loop is CASSTGNPEAFF. The CDR3 coding sequence is TGTGCCAGCAGCACCGGTAACCCTGAAGCTTTCTTT.

To note about this clone: A read error may produce the germline difference seen at one junction end. The chain is built from TRBV18 and TRBJ2-7; TRBD2 matches at 15 bases. The germline CDR1 and CDR2 sequences are KGHSH and LQKENI. The CDR3 is 18 amino acids. The CDR3 region has the DNA TGTGCCAGCTCACCACCGGGACTAGCGGGAGGCCTCTCCGACGAGCAGTACTTC. This encodes CASSPPGLAGGLSDEQYF.

The chain employs TRBV3-1 (or the pseudogene TRBV3-2) and TRBJ1-2; tentative D call: TRBD1 (5 bases). V was shortened by 1 base and J by 4 bases, with 13 bases between the two germline ends. Germline assignment: CDR1 LGHDT and CDR2 YNNKEL (reference sequence). The CDR3 runs 15 residues. CDR3 region: CASSQVGGPSYGYTF. CDR3 nucleotides: TGTGCCAGCAGCCAAGTCGGGGGACCCTCCTATGGCTACACCTTC.

The J gene is TRBJ1-1, the V gene TRBV6-5; D uncertain. CDR3 size: 11 residues. From germline, CDR1 is MNHEY and CDR2 SVGAGI. V gave up 7 bases and J gave up 1 base, with 4 bases separating them. For the CDR3, the DNA is TGTGCCAGCAACAGGAACACTGAAGCTTTCTTT. Translating gives CASNRNTEAFF.

The CDR3: CASSGPGTGGNSPLHF. CDR3 bases: TGTGCCAGCAGCGGACCCGGGACAGGGGGTAATTCACCCCTCCACTTT. The V and J genes are TRBV9 and TRBJ1-6; 11 nucleotides align to TRBD1. Germline loops: CDR1 SGDLS, CDR2 YYNGEE. CDR3 length equals 16 residues. V lost 3 bases and J lost 6; bases outside the gene matches: 5.

J is TRBJ1-1 and V is TRBV30; 7 bases map to TRBD1. Germline trimming cut 8 bases from V and 4 bases from J; bases unmatched to any gene: 13. Germline V lookup: CDR1 GTSNPN, CDR2 SVGIG (reference sequence). The CDR3 is made up of 14 amino acids. CDR3 nucleotides: TGTGCCCTCAGAAAGAGGGGGCAGGGCACTGAAGCTTTCTTT. Residues: CALRKRGQGTEAFF.

The V call is TRBV2, the J call TRBJ1-5, with D possibly being TRBD1 (6 bases). The CDR3 totals 13 residues. Germline CDR1 reads SNHLY; CDR2 reads FYNNEI. V shed 7 bases and J shed 7 bases, with 14 bases lying between them. The CDR3 protein is CASTSQGGQPQHF. The CDR3 DNA is TGTGCCAGCACCTCACAGGGCGGGCAGCCCCAGCATTTT.

The chain couples TRBV18 to TRBJ2-6, with D maybe TRBD1 (6 bases). Looked up from germline, CDR1 is KGHSH and CDR2 is LQKENI. This CDR3 region has 18 residues. V lost 4 bases and J 0 bases, leaving 16 bases between the germline ends. CDR3 amino acids: CASSQPGHQSSGANVLTF. The CDR3 DNA sequence: TGTGCCAGCTCACAACCGGGACATCAAAGCTCTGGGGCCAACGTCCTGACTTTC.

This chain connects TRBV27 to TRBJ2-2; no clear D. CDR1 is MNHEY and CDR2 is SMNVEV in the germline V gene (reference sequence). The CDR3 loop spans 13 amino acids. Trimming shortened V by 7 bases and J by 2 bases, and 8 bases separated the two germline ends. The CDR3 nucleotides are TGTGCCAGCACACAGTCAAACACCGGGGAGCTGTTTTTT. This gives the protein CASTQSNTGELFF.

This clone was observed once. This chain links TRBV5-1 with TRBJ2-1; no clear D gene. This CDR3 contains 14 residues. The V gene's germline CDR1 is SGHRS and CDR2 YFSETQ. The V and J ends lost 1 base and 6 bases respectively, with 11 bases between them. CDR3 DNA: TGCGCCAGCAGCTTGAATAGCCTGGGCAATGAGCAGTTCTTC. It codes for CASSLNSLGNEQFF.